Here is one T cell receptor beta chain with its context. Its antigen is unidentified. The TCRbeta library was prepared with unique molecular identifiers. TCRdb called the PCR reads again in MiXCR, with one record for every CDR3 protein. The sample gives around 960,000 distinct CDR3 sequences, roughly 29% of which show up once; over 25% is in the top ten. These data are taken from a study of T-cell reconstitution after alpha-beta-depleted transplantation in children. Whole-study results and caveats: Several hundred graft clones that had expanded were reportedly the source of alpha-beta T cells about two months after transplant.

Germline loops: CDR1 SQVTM, CDR2 ANQGSEA. V was trimmed by 6 bases and J by 12 bases, leaving 17 bases between them. This CDR3 has 12 residues. The sequence derives from a boy under two years old who had a stem cell transplant for SCID, so the T cells may come from the graft donor. Specimen: PBMCs, mostly from graft donor cells, collected 360 days after TCRalphabeta/CD19-depleted stem cell transplant. The genes are TRBV29-1 and TRBJ1-4; D is ambiguous. This chain's CDR3 is CSVRETGDQLFF. CDR3 in DNA: TGCAGCGTCCGGGAGACGGGCGACCAACTGTTTTTT.